Listed below are T cell receptor beta chains from one sample, sequenced in a study of T cell repertoires in cytomegalovirus infection. TCRdb re-called the reads with MiXCR, one entry per CDR3 protein. The sample records about 700,000 distinct CDR3 sequences, 30% to 35% being singletons. The antigens for these receptors are not known. The source material was cultured PBMCs, sampled from culture after CMV antigen stimulation. The source of these receptors is a human donor in good health (CMV status not recorded). Some clones in this sample may be carry-over from other donors' samples. CDR3s include the opening cysteine and the closing phenylalanine or tryptophan. The D gene is left open where the match is weak. Clone size is shown for a subset of rows, as once, few, many or a class of expanded clone.

J gene | V gene | clone size | D gene | CDR3 protein | CDR3 DNA
TRBJ1-1 | TRBV14 | once | TRBD1 | CASRRTGVNTEAFF | TGTGCCAGCAGGAGGACAGGGGTTAACACTGAAGCTTTCTTT
TRBJ2-7 | TRBV4-1 | few | . | CASSQEVHPTYEQYF | TGTGCCAGCAGCCAAGAGGTCCACCCTACCTACGAGCAGTACTTC
TRBJ1-6 | TRBV15 | . | TRBD1 | CATSTTGGNSPLHF | TGTGCCACCAGCACCACAGGGGGTAATTCACCCCTCCACTTT
TRBJ1-6 | TRBV7-4 | . | . | CASSVERGQASPLHF | TGTGCCAGCAGCGTTGAAAGGGGACAAGCTTCACCCCTCCACTTT
TRBJ1-2 | TRBV18 | . | . | CASPPLAAGPYGYTF | TGTGCCAGCCCCCCGTTAGCGGCAGGGCCGTATGGCTACACCTTC
TRBJ1-1 | TRBV20-1 | . | TRBD1 | CSARDLNRGRAEAFF | TGCAGTGCTAGAGATCTTAACAGGGGGAGGGCTGAAGCTTTCTTT
TRBJ2-5 | TRBV12-3/TRBV12-4 | few | . | CASMFRQETQYF | TGTGCCAGCATGTTCAGGCAAGAGACCCAGTACTTC
TRBJ1-6 | TRBV6-5 | . | . | CASSYWTDSPLHF | TGTGCCAGCAGTTACTGGACAGACTCACCCCTCCACTTT
TRBJ1-1 | TRBV19 | once | . | CASSISRGTEAFF | TGTGCCAGTAGTATAAGCAGGGGCACTGAAGCTTTCTTT
TRBJ1-1 | TRBV27 | . | . | CASSFNGMNTEAFF | TGTGCCAGCAGTTTTAACGGAATGAACACTGAAGCTTTCTTT
TRBJ1-5 | TRBV4-3 | . | . | CASSPSKGLQPQHF | TGCGCCAGCAGCCCAAGCAAGGGGCTACAGCCCCAGCATTTT
TRBJ2-5 | TRBV7-6 | few | . | CASSVLPRAQETQYF | TGTGCCAGCAGCGTTCTACCCAGGGCTCAAGAGACCCAGTACTTC
TRBJ2-6 | TRBV19 | few | TRBD2 | CASGRGQVSGANVLTF | TGTGCCAGTGGGAGGGGTCAGGTCTCTGGGGCCAACGTCCTGACTTTC
TRBJ2-7 | TRBV20-1 | few | . | CSASGSIEYEQYF | TGCAGTGCTAGCGGGAGTATCGAGTACGAGCAGTACTTC
TRBJ2-7 | TRBV4-2 | . | . | CASSQAQGLRGEQYF | TGTGCCAGCAGCCAAGCCCAGGGCCTACGGGGCGAGCAGTACTTC
TRBJ1-5 | TRBV2 | . | . | CASSPEDFDQPQHF | TGTGCCAGCAGCCCGGAGGACTTCGATCAGCCCCAGCATTTT
TRBJ1-2 | TRBV28 | . | . | CASQSGNYGYTF | TGTGCCAGCCAGTCAGGGAACTATGGCTACACCTTC
TRBJ1-1 | TRBV12-3/TRBV12-4 | . | . | CASSTAREATEAFF | TGTGCCAGCAGTACCGCGAGGGAGGCCACTGAAGCTTTCTTT
TRBJ1-5 | TRBV6-2/TRBV6-3 | . | . | CASSSVRDQPQHF | TGTGCCAGCAGCTCTGTGCGGGATCAGCCCCAGCATTTT
TRBJ1-5 | TRBV7-2 | many | . | CASSLDGWYSNQPQHF | TGTGCCAGCAGCTTAGACGGGTGGTATAGCAATCAGCCCCAGCATTTT
TRBJ2-3 | TRBV7-8 | few | TRBD1 | CASSLGEEGAGGDTQYF | TGTGCCAGCAGCTTAGGAGAGGAAGGGGCAGGGGGAGATACGCAGTATTTT
TRBJ2-6 | TRBV7-1 | . | TRBD1 | CASSPTMGTGFVGSGANVLTF | TGTGCCAGCAGCCCCACCATGGGGACAGGCTTTGTTGGGTCTGGGGCCAACGTCCTGACTTTC
TRBJ2-1 | TRBV7-2 | many | . | CASSLMLAARNEQFF | TGTGCCAGCAGCTTAATGTTAGCGGCGCGCAATGAGCAGTTCTTC
TRBJ2-3 | TRBV4-1 | many | TRBD2 | CASSRTSGSTDTQYF | TGCGCCAGCAGCCGGACTAGCGGAAGCACAGATACGCAGTATTTT
TRBJ2-3 | TRBV6-6 | . | TRBD2 | CAIPGLVTDTQYF | TGTGCCATACCGGGACTAGTGACAGATACGCAGTATTTT
TRBJ2-6 | TRBV7-8 | few | . | CASSLSGAPVLTF | TGTGCCAGCAGCCTTTCGGGCGCCCCCGTCCTGACTTTC